The subject of this entry is one TCR beta chain. Its antigen is as yet unknown. This record comes from a study of post-analysis software for immune sequencing data. Presence of unique molecular identifiers characterized the TCR beta cDNA libraries. MiXCR, run by TCRdb on the PCR reads, gives a single entry per CDR3 protein. The profile shows some 890,000 distinct CDR3 sequences, roughly 58% of them singletons. This CDR3 has 16 residues. V shed 5 bases, J shed 9 bases, and the junction held 13 bases outside the gene matches. Study results and caveats: Higher frequency in patients than in controls was seen for about five TRBV segments, with TRBV5-6, TRBV5-1 and TRBV20-1 among them. Batch-matched samples strongly co-clustered by F measure.

Sequenced: blood. The TCR was taken from a girl aged 10-17 years with multiple sclerosis. The rearrangement uses TRBV12-3 or TRBV12-4 and TRBJ2-1; 10 bases are a match to TRBD2. CDR3 loop: CASSIALAGEPIEQFF. Here the CDR3 DNA reads TGTGCCAGCAGTATTGCCCTAGCGGGAGAGCCGATTGAGCAGTTCTTC.